This note documents a single T cell receptor (beta chain) sequence. The sample comes from a study of graft-versus-host responses after intestinal transplantation. The CDR3 extends over 15 amino acids. V lost 0 bases, J lost 7 bases, and 10 bases lay in between. CDR1 is KGHSH and CDR2 is LQKENI in the germline V gene. Data came from immunoSEQ multiplex PCR; TCRdb stores just in-frame clones and leaves some out. Of just under 1,500 clones in the sample, more than 90% were seen once. This specimen consisted of PBMCs, obtained 8 days after intestinal transplant. V usage is TRBV18 and J usage is TRBJ1-6; D gene unclear. This receptor was obtained from a human patient who received an intestinal transplant, so some T cells may come from the graft donor. CDR3 coding DNA: TGTGCCAGCTCACCACCGGAGGGAGGGAATTCACCCCTCCACTTT. As protein: CASSPPEGGNSPLHF.